The present entry profiles one T cell receptor (beta chain) with its context. The data stem from a study of shared clonotypes between healthy human individuals. Samples underwent the assay at deep level. Clones were read by immunoSEQ multiplex PCR, and TCRdb kept only the in-frame ones, dropping some. The data contain about 1.5 million clones, 95% to 99% of them seen just once; the ten biggest clones take up 0.4% to 0.55%. It was into CD45RA+ naive and CD45RA-negative memory subsets that the CD4+ cells were split. The CDR3 consists of 14 residues. Germline V gives CDR1 GTSNPN, CDR2 SVGIG (reference sequence). V lost 0 bases and J 11 bases, leaving 17 bases between the germline ends.

V usage is TRBV30 and J usage is TRBJ1-5; no firm D call. Input material: naive CD4+ T cells sorted from blood. Stated subset: CD45RA+ positively selected. The TCR sequence derives from a man aged 30-40 years in good health. CDR3 protein: CAWSVSQSPTAQHF. CDR3 nucleotides: TGTGCCTGGAGTGTTAGTCAGTCCCCTACCGCCCAGCATTTT.